The present entry profiles one TCR beta chain with its context. The target antigen is unknown. From germline, CDR1 is MGHRA and CDR2 YSYEKL. The CDR3 has 15 residues. V was pared by 8 bases and J by 4 bases, with 19 bases between. The sample is drawn from a study of T-cell memory formation after mild COVID-19. Study-level findings and limits: CM and EM subsets held most contracting CD4+ clones; EMRA held CD8+ ones. Cross-reactive memory appears to have joined, as suggested by some responding clones showing up in pre-infection memory. Day 15 to 85 contractors were CD4/CD8 balanced; later expanders leaned CD4+.

TCRdb analysed the 5' RACE reads with MiXCR anew, one entry per CDR3 protein. Among about 350,000 distinct CDR3 sequences listed, 20% were seen once. The sample comprised PBMCs or a T cell subset sorted from them (not recorded which). The TCR was taken from a man in his late teens or twenties who had mild COVID-19 (a few samples of this study predate the infection). Cell type and time point are not known. The chain carries TRBV4-1 and TRBJ2-3; maybe TRBD2 (6 bases). The CDR3 coding sequence is TGCGCCAGCCAAATGTGGGTGGGGAGGTCAGATACGCAGTATTTT. Its translation: CASQMWVGRSDTQYF.